This TCR beta chain was found in a study of cytomegalovirus exposure and HLA in healthy donors. Study observations and caveats: Relative to equally common others, HLA-associated TCR beta chains showed greater clonal expansion in a later analysis.

The V end lost 2 bases, the J end lost 6 bases, and 16 bases lay between the germline ends. Germline values: CDR1 MDHEN, CDR2 SYDVKM. This CDR3 spans 15 amino acids. This clone has only a few counts. Its specificity is unknown. This PCR relied on a set of 60 Vbeta primers and 13 Jbeta primers. Profiling relied on immunoSEQ multiplex PCR, and the TCRdb table lists in-frame clones only, not all of them. Altogether approximately 140,000 clones are present, roughly 66% being singletons, with the ten largest covering 1.5% to 2%. The receptor was isolated from a woman between 18 and 29 years old in good health and CMV-seronegative. The sample was PBMCs. This chain links TRBV28 with TRBJ1-2; maybe TRBD1 (5 bases). The CDR3 coding sequence is TGTGCCAGCAGTTTAGTATTGGGGGGTATAGATGGCTACACCTTC. It is translated as CASSLVLGGIDGYTF.